This record concerns one T cell receptor beta chain sequence. What antigen it recognizes has not been identified. No per-base quality is available; no much larger clone lies one base away. The label giving this sample's time point can be read as: recipient sample about 28 days before transplant, after cytoreduction. Blood samples were obtained from recipients approximately 28 days before transplant and at days 30, 100 and 180 after transplant. Nuclei Lysis Solution was used to extract genomic DNA from fresh or cryopreserved unfractionated peripheral blood mononuclear cells. Relative to germline, V is 1 base shorter and J is 4 bases shorter, with 7 bases between their ends. CDR1 LNHDA and CDR2 SQIVND are derived from the germline V gene (reference sequence). The CDR3, cysteine through phenylalanine, is 13 amino acids long. Only the CDR3 DNA stays, 39 bases, in frame from base 1. The immunoSEQ assay, a bias-controlled multiplex PCR using V- and J-specific primers, was used to amplify TCR beta CDR3 regions from genomic DNA. A second PCR step added a proprietary barcode and Illumina adapter sequences to the CDR3 amplicons. CDR3 libraries were sequenced on an Illumina MiSeq instrument. The paper's data handling went like this. Export and quality control were done with immunoSEQ Analyzer 3.0, while downstream analyses used R Bioconductor and Immunarch. Only productive rearrangements in the normalized downsampled data set were used to calculate repertoire metrics. In the normalized cohort, clonotypes with more than 5 templates were defined as pathologically expanded. The Inverse Simpson Index served as the measure of repertoire diversity. CMV-specificity analyses were carried out on the non-normalized data set to capture all clonotypes. In TCRdb, the immuneACCESS table is reduced to in-frame sequences with V and J assigned. These tables do not hold every clone; where another copy was compared, an unresolved V gene accounts for under half, and the others remain unexplained. That table furnishes V, J and clone size, whereas the DNA furnished D and trimming. Across this sample there are tens of thousands of clones, with roughly 80% seen only once. The ten most abundant clones make up less than 7% of the sample.

The data are from a study of T cell clonotyping in hematopoietic cell transplantation (dated by TCRdb to the early 2020s). As for the study more broadly: Recipient samples taken before transplant were obtained following cytoreduction. The study collected roughly 150 blood samples from approximately 32 consecutive transplant recipients and their related donors. Patient recruitment ran from 2015 to early 2017, and follow-up continued until late 2020 or death. What the study reported, not specific to this receptor: Recipient repertoires showed only a small fraction of overlap with donor repertoires, and over 95% appeared de novo at the given depth. Donor and pretransplant recipient Inverse Simpson Index values predicted broader posttransplant TCR repertoire diversity. Sample size was limited, and cells were not sorted, so CD4 and CD8 repertoire contributions could not be separated. A decrease in recipient TCR diversity was observed after transplant, and a progressive increase in pathologically expanded clonotypes was seen from day 30 to day 180.

The sequence was obtained from a woman aged 30 to 39 with chronic myeloid leukemia. Some clones in this sample may be carry-over from other donors' samples. The input for sequencing was peripheral blood mononuclear cells, taken before stem cell transplant. The chain couples TRBV19 to TRBJ2-5; 6 matching bases give a weak D call of TRBD2. The CDR3 region has the sequence CASSIVGGETQYF. The sequence in DNA is TGTGCCAGTAGTATAGTGGGGGGAGAGACCCAGTACTTC.